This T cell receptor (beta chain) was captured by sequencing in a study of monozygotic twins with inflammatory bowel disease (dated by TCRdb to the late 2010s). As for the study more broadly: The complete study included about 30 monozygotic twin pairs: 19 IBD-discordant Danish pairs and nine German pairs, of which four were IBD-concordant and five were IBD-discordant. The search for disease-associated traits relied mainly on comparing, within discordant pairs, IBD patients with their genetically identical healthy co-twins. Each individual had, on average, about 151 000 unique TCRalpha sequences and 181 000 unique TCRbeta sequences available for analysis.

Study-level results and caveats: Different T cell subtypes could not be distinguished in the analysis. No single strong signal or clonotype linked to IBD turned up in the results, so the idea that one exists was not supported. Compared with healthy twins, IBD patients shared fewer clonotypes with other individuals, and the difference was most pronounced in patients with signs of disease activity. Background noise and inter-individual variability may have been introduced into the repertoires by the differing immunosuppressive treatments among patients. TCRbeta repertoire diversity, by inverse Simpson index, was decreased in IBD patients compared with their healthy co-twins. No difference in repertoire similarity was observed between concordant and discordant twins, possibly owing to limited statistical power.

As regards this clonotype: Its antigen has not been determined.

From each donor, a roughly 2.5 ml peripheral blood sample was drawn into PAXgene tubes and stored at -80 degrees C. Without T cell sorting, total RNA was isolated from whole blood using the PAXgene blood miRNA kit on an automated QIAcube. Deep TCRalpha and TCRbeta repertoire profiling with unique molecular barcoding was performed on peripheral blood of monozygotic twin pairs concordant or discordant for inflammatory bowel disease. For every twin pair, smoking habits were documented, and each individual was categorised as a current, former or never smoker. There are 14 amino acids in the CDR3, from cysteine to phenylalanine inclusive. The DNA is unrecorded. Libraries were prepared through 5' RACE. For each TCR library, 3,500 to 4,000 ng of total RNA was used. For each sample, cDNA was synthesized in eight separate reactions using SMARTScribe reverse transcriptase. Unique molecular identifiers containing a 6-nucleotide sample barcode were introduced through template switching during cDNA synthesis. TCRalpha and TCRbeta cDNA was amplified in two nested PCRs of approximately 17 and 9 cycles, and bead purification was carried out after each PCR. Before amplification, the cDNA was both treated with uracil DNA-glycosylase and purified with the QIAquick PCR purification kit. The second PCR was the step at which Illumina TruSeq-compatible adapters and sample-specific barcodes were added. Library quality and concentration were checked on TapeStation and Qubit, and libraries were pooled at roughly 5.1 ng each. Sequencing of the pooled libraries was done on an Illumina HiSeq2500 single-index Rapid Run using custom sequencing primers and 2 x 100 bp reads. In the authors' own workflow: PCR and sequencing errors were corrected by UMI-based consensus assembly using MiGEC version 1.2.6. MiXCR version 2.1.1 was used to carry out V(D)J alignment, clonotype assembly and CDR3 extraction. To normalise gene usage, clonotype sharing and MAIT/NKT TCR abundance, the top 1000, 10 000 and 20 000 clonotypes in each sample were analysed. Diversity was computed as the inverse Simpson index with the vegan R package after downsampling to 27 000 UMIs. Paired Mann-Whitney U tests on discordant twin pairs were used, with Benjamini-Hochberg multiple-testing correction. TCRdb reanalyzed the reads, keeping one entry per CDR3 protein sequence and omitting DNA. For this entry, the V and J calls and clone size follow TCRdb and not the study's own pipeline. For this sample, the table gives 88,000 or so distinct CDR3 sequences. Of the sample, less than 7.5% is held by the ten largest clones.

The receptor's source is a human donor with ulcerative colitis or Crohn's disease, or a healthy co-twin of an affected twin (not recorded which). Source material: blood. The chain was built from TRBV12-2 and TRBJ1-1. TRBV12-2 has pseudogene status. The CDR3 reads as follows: CASRPNSQRTEAFF.